Listed below are T cell receptor beta chains from one sample, sequenced in a study of radiation and T cells in renal cell carcinoma. TCRdb's table, derived via immunoSEQ multiplex PCR, lists solely in-frame clones and lacks some. There are around 140,000 clones in the sample; 70% to 90% occur only once, and around 17% lies in the top ten. The sample here was blood, taken from a patient whose treatment included radiotherapy and nephrectomy. The receptors shown here come from a woman aged 45-59 years with renal cell carcinoma. Both conserved end residues are part of each CDR3. Expanded clones are given a class, and other clones once, few, many or no size at all.

clone_size j_call v_call cdr3_aa
NA TRBJ1-5 TRBV20-1 CSARASGPQHF
NA TRBJ2-3 TRBV7-3 CASSTGLAPDTQYF
NA TRBJ2-5 TRBV7-6 CASSLHRAETQYF
NA TRBJ1-6 TRBV19 CASSIGADSPLHF
NA TRBJ1-5 TRBV28 CASSPAGTEGDQPQHF
NA TRBJ2-2 TRBV11-3 CASSPGQGANTGELFF
NA TRBJ1-2 TRBV28 CASSSTGTNYGYTF
NA TRBJ2-2 TRBV11-2 CASSLAGATNTGELFF
NA TRBJ2-5 TRBV7-2 CASSLAQEGGETQYF
few TRBJ1-5 TRBV27 CASSRQGTWDSNQPQHF
NA TRBJ2-1 TRBV5-1 CASSSSLGVAGDSLEQFF
NA TRBJ2-7 TRBV5-1 CASRKKTFEDSSYEQYF
NA TRBJ2-3 TRBV2 CASSPYSASSGTDTQYF
NA TRBJ2-5 TRBV4-1 CASSHLGLSEETQYF
NA TRBJ1-2 TRBV2 CASTEDSYSNYGYTF
NA TRBJ1-2 TRBV5-6 CASSLVQEKAGYTF
once TRBJ2-7 TRBV6-1 CASSEAPSDVTYEQYF
NA TRBJ2-2 TRBV4-2 CASSQDSASGSWSGGELFF
NA TRBJ2-1 TRBV6-5 CATRLADGNNEQFF
NA TRBJ1-5 TRBV28 CASSPGNQPQHF
NA TRBJ2-1 TRBV6-6 CASRGTSGWVSNEQFF
NA TRBJ2-3 TRBV4-3 CASSQDMAGGTSTDTQYF
NA TRBJ1-5 TRBV6-1 CASTLGGQPQHF
NA TRBJ2-7 TRBV7-2 CASSPVAGSSYEQYF
NA TRBJ2-7 TRBV9 CASSVEISGSYEQYF
NA TRBJ1-2 TRBV6-5 CATRGPNYGYTF
few TRBJ1-4 TRBV19 CASTEQSATNEKLFF